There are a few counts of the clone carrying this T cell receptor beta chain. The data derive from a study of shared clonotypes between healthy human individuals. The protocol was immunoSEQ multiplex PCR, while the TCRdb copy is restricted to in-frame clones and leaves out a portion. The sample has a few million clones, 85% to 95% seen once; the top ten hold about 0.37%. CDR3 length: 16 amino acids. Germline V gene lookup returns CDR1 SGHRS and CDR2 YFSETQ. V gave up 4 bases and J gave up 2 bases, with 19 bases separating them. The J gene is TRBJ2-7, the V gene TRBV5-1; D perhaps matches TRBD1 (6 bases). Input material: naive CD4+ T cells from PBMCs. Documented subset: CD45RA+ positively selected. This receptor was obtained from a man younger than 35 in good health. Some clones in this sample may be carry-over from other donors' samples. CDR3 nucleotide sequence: TGCGCCAGCAGCAAGGGGGAGCGAAAGGATCCCTACGAGCAGTACTTC. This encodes CASSKGERKDPYEQYF.